Presented here are 27 T cell receptor beta chains from one specimen sequenced in a study of T cells after yellow fever vaccination. TCRdb passed the 5' RACE reads through MiXCR, listing each CDR3 protein once. The profile shows hundreds of thousands of distinct CDR3 sequences, about 4% of them singletons. The starting material was PBMCs, obtained 5 days after the yellow fever booster vaccination. Receptor source: a man younger than 30 who received the YFV17D yellow fever vaccine.

This clonotype was seen more than once but under ten times. This chain connects TRBV12-3 or TRBV12-4 to TRBJ1-4; D uncertain. There are 16 residues in the CDR3. Trimming removed 6 bases from V and 4 bases from J, with 18 bases in between. CDR3 sequence (DNA): TGTGCCAGCAGAAACAACGACGAGGGAGTTAATGAAAAACTGTTTTTT. This codes for CASRNNDEGVNEKLFF.

This chain joins TRBV28 and TRBJ1-2; D remains unclear. This CDR3 spans 11 amino acids. The V gene lost 8 bases and the J gene lost 0 bases, with 4 bases spanning the gap. Germline V gene lookup returns CDR1 MDHEN and CDR2 SYDVKM. CDR3 region: CASHSNYGYTF. The CDR3 DNA reads TGTGCCAGCCACTCTAACTATGGCTACACCTTC.

The rearrangement joins TRBV3-1 to TRBJ1-1; D unresolved. Trimming removed 0 bases from V and 1 base from J, with 15 bases in between. Germline V gene lookup returns CDR1 LGHDT and CDR2 YNNKEL (reference sequence). The CDR3 has 17 residues. CDR3 sequence: CASSQDTLFRGNTEAFF. In nucleotides, the CDR3 is TGTGCCAGCAGCCAAGACACACTGTTCAGAGGGAACACTGAAGCTTTCTTT.

V is TRBV7-9 and J is TRBJ1-2; D unclear. In germline, CDR1 is SEHNR, CDR2 FQNEAQ (reference sequence). The V gene lost 6 bases and the J gene lost 8 bases, with 13 bases spanning the gap. This CDR3 has 12 residues. CDR3 loop: CASSLGRDGYTF. CDR3 nucleotides: TGTGCCAGCAGTCTCGGACGCGACGGCTACACCTTC.

CDR3: CASSLVGGRFTDTQYF. The CDR3, as DNA: TGCGCCAGCAGCTTGGTAGGGGGGAGATTCACAGATACGCAGTATTTT. The chain carries TRBV5-1 and TRBJ2-3; perhaps D is TRBD1 or TRBD2 (6 bases each). The length of the CDR3 is 16 residues. V lost 0 bases, J lost 2 bases, and 13 bases lay in between. Looked up from germline, CDR1 is SGHRS and CDR2 is YFSETQ. The full variable domain, its missing parts supplied by reference TRBV5-1 and TRBJ2-3, is KAGVTQTPRYLIKTRGQQVTLSCSPISGHRSVSWYQQTPGQGLQFLFEYFSETQRNKGNFPGRFSGRQFSNSRSEMNVSTLELGDSALYLCASSLVGGRFTDTQYFGPGTRLTVL.

This clonotype was picked up many times. One end of the junction does not line up with germline, which may come from a read error. V usage is TRBV7-7 and J usage is TRBJ2-5; TRBD1 might be the D (5 bases). Germline CDR1 reads SSHAT; CDR2 reads FNYEAQ (reference sequence). The CDR3 totals 13 residues. The CDR3 bases are TGTGCTAGCAGCTCCCAGGGTACAGAGACCCAGTACTTC. Amino acid sequence: CASSSQGTETQYF.

The chain recombines TRBV7-2 with TRBJ1-1; 7 bases are a match to TRBD1. The germline gives CDR1 SGHTA, CDR2 FQGNSA. CDR3 length equals 15 residues. J gave up 3 bases and V 5 bases, and 9 bases lay outside the gene matches. The CDR3: CASSTWGQSYTEAFF. The CDR3 DNA reads as TGTGCCAGCAGCACTTGGGGACAGTCTTACACTGAAGCTTTCTTT. The full variable domain, with the rest looked up from reference TRBV7-2 and TRBJ1-1, is GAGVSQSPSNKVTEKGKDVELRCDPISGHTALYWYRQSLGQGLEFLIYFQGNSAPDKSGLPSDRFSAERTGGSVSTLTIQRTQQEDSAVYLCASSTWGQSYTEAFFGQGTRLTVV.

This chain uses TRBV18 with TRBJ1-6, with a possible D match to TRBD1 (6 bases). V dropped 4 bases and J dropped 8 bases, with 12 bases sitting between them. The CDR3 sequence is 14 residues long. Germline V gives CDR1 KGHSH, CDR2 LQKENI. The CDR3 here is CASSQGGMDSPLHF. The CDR3, as DNA: TGTGCCAGCTCACAGGGGGGCATGGATTCACCCCTCCACTTT.

The chain carries TRBV12-5 and TRBJ1-1; D remains unclear. Trimming pared 4 bases from V and 4 bases from J, leaving 16 bases between. Germline V gene sequence: CDR1 LGHNT, CDR2 FRNRAP. This CDR3 region has 15 residues. DNA of the CDR3: TGTGCTAGTGGTTGGGCGAGGGAAGATGGCACTGAAGCTTTCTTT. Translation: CASGWAREDGTEAFF.

This clonotype was found many times. The genes are TRBV5-1 and TRBJ1-1; no firm D call. The CDR3 loop spans 13 amino acids. The ends were cut back, 2 bases at V and 0 bases at J, with 5 bases in the middle. Germline V gene lookup returns CDR1 SGHRS and CDR2 YFSETQ. Here the CDR3 reads CASSFQMNTEAFF. Here the CDR3 DNA reads TGCGCCAGCAGCTTCCAGATGAACACTGAAGCTTTCTTT. The whole variable domain, remainder taken from reference TRBV5-1 and TRBJ1-1, is KAGVTQTPRYLIKTRGQQVTLSCSPISGHRSVSWYQQTPGQGLQFLFEYFSETQRNKGNFPGRFSGRQFSNSRSEMNVSTLELGDSALYLCASSFQMNTEAFFGQGTRLTVV.

This clonotype was found a few times. The gene calls are TRBV20-1 and TRBJ2-7; TRBD1 aligns across 8 bases. The junction had 5 bases not matched to a gene; V was cut back by 0 bases and J by 1 base. Germline-derived CDR1 and CDR2 are DFQATT and SNEGSKA (reference sequence). The CDR3 totals 15 residues. The CDR3 nucleotides are TGCAGTGCTAGAGAGGCCAGGGGGCTTTCCTACGAGCAGTACTTC. It specifies CSAREARGLSYEQYF.

This chain links TRBV20-1 with TRBJ2-4, with TRBD2 as a possible D gene (6 bases). This CDR3 spans 14 amino acids. Between the trimmed V and J ends, which lost 7 bases and 1 base, there was a span of 14 bases. Germline V CDR1 and CDR2: DFQATT, SNEGSKA (reference sequence). The CDR3 sequence: CSVWGRRAKNIQYF. DNA of the CDR3: TGCAGTGTATGGGGGAGGAGGGCCAAAAACATTCAGTACTTC.

This chain links TRBV9 with TRBJ2-1; 7 positions match TRBD1. V was clipped by 1 base and J by 2 bases; unmatched bases: 9. This CDR3 is 17 amino acids long. Germline lookup yields CDR1 SGDLS and CDR2 YYNGEE. The CDR3 protein is CASSVNPRQGTYNEQFF. CDR3 nucleotides: TGTGCCAGCAGCGTAAACCCGAGACAGGGTACCTACAATGAGCAGTTCTTC.

The chain recombines TRBV5-1 with TRBJ2-3, with 11 bases lining up with TRBD2. The germline gives CDR1 SGHRS, CDR2 YFSETQ. The CDR3 totals 16 residues. V lost 4 bases and J lost 0; bases outside the gene matches: 4. The CDR3 region is CASSDGTSGSTDTQYF. For the CDR3, the DNA is TGCGCCAGCAGCGACGGGACTAGCGGAAGCACAGATACGCAGTATTTT.

The chain uses TRBV13 and TRBJ2-1, with 8 bases identical to TRBD2. After removal of 3 bases from V and 0 bases from J, the junction contained 4 bases not matched to a gene. Germline-derived CDR1 and CDR2 are PRHDT and FYEKMQ (reference sequence). This CDR3 spans 16 amino acids. CDR3 coding DNA: TGTGCCAGCAGCTTCCGGGGGGGATTCTCCTACAATGAGCAGTTCTTC. This encodes CASSFRGGFSYNEQFF.

This chain joins TRBV7-3 and TRBJ1-1; D ambiguous. Germline assignment: CDR1 SGHTA and CDR2 FQGTGA. The CDR3 runs 13 residues. V was cut by 4 bases and J by 3 bases, with 9 bases left in between. For the CDR3, the DNA is TGTGCCAGCAGCTCATTCGCCGACACTGAAGCTTTCTTT. It specifies CASSSFADTEAFF.

The chain has TRBV7-8 and TRBJ1-1; possible D gene TRBD1, 5 bases. Trimming cost V 5 bases and J 1 base, with 11 bases left between them. CDR3 length: 14 residues. Looked up from germline, CDR1 is SGHVS and CDR2 is FQNEAQ. In DNA form, the CDR3 reads TGTGCCAGCAGCCCGGGACGGGCGAACACTGAAGCTTTCTTT. Translated: CASSPGRANTEAFF.

This clonotype has only a few counts. As DNA, the CDR3 is TGTGCCAGCAGCCCTAGCGAATCTACTACGCAGTATTTT. This translates into CASSPSESTTQYF. The V call is TRBV12-3 or TRBV12-4, the J call TRBJ2-3, with D possibly being TRBD2 (6 bases). The ends were cut back, 6 bases at V and 8 bases at J, with 15 bases in the middle. The CDR3 length is 13 residues.

This clonotype has a handful of counts. The V gene is TRBV5-1, the J gene TRBJ1-1; 10 bases are a match to TRBD1. Germline V gene data show CDR1 as SGHRS and CDR2 as YFSETQ. J gave up 4 bases and V 2 bases, and 14 bases lay outside the gene matches. The CDR3 loop spans 18 amino acids. CDR3: CASSLNPGTGVQTTEAFF. For the CDR3, the DNA is TGCGCCAGCAGCTTAAATCCCGGGACAGGGGTTCAGACCACTGAAGCTTTCTTT.

The table lists this clonotype with many counts. V and J are TRBV6-2 or TRBV6-3 and TRBJ2-5, with 7 positions matching TRBD1. Trimming took 2 bases from V and 6 from J; bases not matched to a gene: 9. The germline CDR1 and CDR2 sequences are MNHEY and SVGEGT. CDR3 length equals 15 residues. The CDR3 sequence is CASSYLDREGQTQYF. The CDR3 DNA reads as TGTGCCAGCAGTTACCTAGACAGGGAAGGACAGACCCAGTACTTC.

The chain couples TRBV5-1 to TRBJ1-2; 7 bases are shared with TRBD1. CDR3 size: 16 residues. Germline assignment: CDR1 SGHRS and CDR2 YFSETQ. V trimming: 2 bases; J trimming: 6 bases; junction bases outside the gene matches: 13. CDR3 sequence: CASSLPGQRDTNGYTF. CDR3 bases: TGCGCCAGCAGCTTACCGGGACAGAGGGATACAAATGGCTACACCTTC.

This clonotype was recorded at least ten times. The chain has TRBV4-3 and TRBJ2-7; no clear D gene. Germline V lookup: CDR1 LGHNA, CDR2 YSLEER. This CDR3 region has 10 residues. Trimming shortened V by 1 base and J by 12 bases, and 7 bases separated the two germline ends. CDR3 nucleotides: TGCGCCAGCAGCCAAGGGTTTTTGTACTTC. As protein: CASSQGFLYF.

There are a few counts of this clonotype. The V and J genes are TRBV14 and TRBJ2-1; D remains ambiguous. The CDR3 is 13 amino acids. Trimming stripped 0 bases from V and 10 bases from J, with 10 bases between. Germline lookup yields CDR1 SGHDN and CDR2 FVKESK. The CDR3 is CASSQDERREQFF. The CDR3 coding sequence is TGTGCCAGCAGCCAAGATGAGCGACGGGAGCAGTTCTTC.

The V and J genes are TRBV6-5 and TRBJ1-2; no reliable D call. Germline CDR1 MNHEY, CDR2 SVGAGI. V dropped 8 bases and J dropped 2 bases, with 9 bases sitting between them. The CDR3 covers 12 residues. Here the CDR3 reads CASSSPNYGYTF. CDR3 DNA: TGTGCCAGCTCTAGCCCCAACTATGGCTACACCTTC.

This clonotype was seen repeatedly, ten times or more. The chain joins TRBV7-2 to TRBJ2-1; 8 nucleotides match TRBD2. Germline V gene sequence: CDR1 SGHTA, CDR2 FQGNSA. V dropped 4 bases and J dropped 4; count of bases not matched to a gene: 3. The CDR3 extends over 14 amino acids. The CDR3: CASSSLAGYNEQFF. The CDR3 DNA reads as TGTGCCAGCAGCTCCTTAGCGGGGTACAATGAGCAGTTCTTC.

This clonotype showed up many times. The gene calls are TRBV6-6 and TRBJ2-3, with D tentatively TRBD1 (7 bases). CDR1 is MNHNY and CDR2 is SVGAGI in the germline V gene (reference sequence). The length of the CDR3 is 16 residues. V was trimmed by 2 bases and J by 3 bases, leaving 15 bases between them. CDR3 in DNA: TGTGCCAGCAGTTACGGCGGGGACAGTATTACAGATACGCAGTATTTT. It encodes CASSYGGDSITDTQYF.

The sample holds a few counts of this clonotype. V gene TRBV4-3 combines with J gene TRBJ1-1; 8 bases are a match to TRBD1. Germline trimming cut 0 bases from V and 3 bases from J; bases unmatched to any gene: 6. CDR3 length: 16 amino acids. Per the germline V gene, CDR1 is LGHNA and CDR2 is YSLEER. The CDR3 loop reads CASSQEAQGADTEAFF. CDR3 bases: TGCGCCAGCAGCCAAGAAGCGCAGGGGGCGGACACTGAAGCTTTCTTT.